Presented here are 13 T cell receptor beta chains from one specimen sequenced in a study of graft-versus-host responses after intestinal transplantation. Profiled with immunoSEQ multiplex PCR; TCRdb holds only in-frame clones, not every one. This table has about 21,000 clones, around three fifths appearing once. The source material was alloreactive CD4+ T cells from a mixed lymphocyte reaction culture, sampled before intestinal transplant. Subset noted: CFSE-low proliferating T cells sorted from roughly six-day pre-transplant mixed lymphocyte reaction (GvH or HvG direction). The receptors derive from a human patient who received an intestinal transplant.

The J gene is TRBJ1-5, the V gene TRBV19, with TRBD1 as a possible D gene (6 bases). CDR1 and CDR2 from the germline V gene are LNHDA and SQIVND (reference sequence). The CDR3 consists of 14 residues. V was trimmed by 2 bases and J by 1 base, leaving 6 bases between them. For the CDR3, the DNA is TGTGCCAGTAGTATAAGGGGGAGCAATCAGCCCCAGCATTTT. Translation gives CASSIRGSNQPQHF.

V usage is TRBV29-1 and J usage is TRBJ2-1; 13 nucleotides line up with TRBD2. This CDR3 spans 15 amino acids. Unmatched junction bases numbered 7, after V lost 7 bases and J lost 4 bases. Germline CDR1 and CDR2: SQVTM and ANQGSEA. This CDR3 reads CSASGLAGIYNEQFF. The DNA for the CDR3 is TGCAGCGCCTCGGGACTAGCGGGGATATACAATGAGCAGTTCTTC.

DNA of the CDR3: TGTGCCAGCAGCGTAGGAGGTAGACCTCCAGATACGCAGTATTTT. Amino acid sequence: CASSVGGRPPDTQYF. The V gene is TRBV9, the J gene TRBJ2-3; D unresolved. Trimming cost V 0 bases and J 4 bases, with 12 bases left between them. This CDR3 region has 15 residues. Per germline, CDR1 SGDLS and CDR2 YYNGEE.

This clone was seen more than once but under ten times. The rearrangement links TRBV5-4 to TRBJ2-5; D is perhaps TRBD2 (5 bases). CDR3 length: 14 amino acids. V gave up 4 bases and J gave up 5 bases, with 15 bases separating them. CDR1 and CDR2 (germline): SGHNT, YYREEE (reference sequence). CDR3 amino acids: CASSPARGSETQYF. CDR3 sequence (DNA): TGTGCCAGCAGCCCTGCTCGGGGAAGTGAGACCCAGTACTTC.

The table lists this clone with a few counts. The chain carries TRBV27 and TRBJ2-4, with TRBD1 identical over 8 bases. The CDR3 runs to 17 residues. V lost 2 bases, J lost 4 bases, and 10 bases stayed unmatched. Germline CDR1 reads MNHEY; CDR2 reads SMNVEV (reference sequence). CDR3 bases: TGTGCCAGCAGTTTACACTACCGGACAGGGCAAAAAAACATTCAGTACTTC. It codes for CASSLHYRTGQKNIQYF.

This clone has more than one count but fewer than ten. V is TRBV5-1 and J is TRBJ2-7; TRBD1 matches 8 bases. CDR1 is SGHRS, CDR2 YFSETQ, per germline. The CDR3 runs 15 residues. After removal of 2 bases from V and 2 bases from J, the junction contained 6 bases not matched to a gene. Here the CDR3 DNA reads TGCGCCAGCAGCTTTGACGGGACAGGAGCCTACGAGCAGTACTTC. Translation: CASSFDGTGAYEQYF.

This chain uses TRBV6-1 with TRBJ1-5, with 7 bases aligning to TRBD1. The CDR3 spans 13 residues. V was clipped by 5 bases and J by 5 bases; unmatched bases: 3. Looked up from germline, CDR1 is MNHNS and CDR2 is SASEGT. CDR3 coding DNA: TGTGCCAGCAGTAACGACAGGGATCAGCCCCAGCATTTT. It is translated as CASSNDRDQPQHF.

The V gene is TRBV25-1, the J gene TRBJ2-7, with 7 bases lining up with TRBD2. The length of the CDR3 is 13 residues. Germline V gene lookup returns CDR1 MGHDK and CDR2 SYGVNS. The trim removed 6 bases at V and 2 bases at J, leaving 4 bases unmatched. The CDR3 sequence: CASSKSGTYEQYF. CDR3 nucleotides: TGTGCCAGCAGCAAGAGCGGGACCTACGAGCAGTACTTC.

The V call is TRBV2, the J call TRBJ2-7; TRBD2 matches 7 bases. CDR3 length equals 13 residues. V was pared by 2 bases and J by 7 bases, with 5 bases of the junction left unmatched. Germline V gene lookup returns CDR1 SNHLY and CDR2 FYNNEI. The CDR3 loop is CASSEWEGREQYF. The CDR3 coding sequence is TGTGCCAGCAGTGAATGGGAGGGTCGGGAGCAGTACTTC.

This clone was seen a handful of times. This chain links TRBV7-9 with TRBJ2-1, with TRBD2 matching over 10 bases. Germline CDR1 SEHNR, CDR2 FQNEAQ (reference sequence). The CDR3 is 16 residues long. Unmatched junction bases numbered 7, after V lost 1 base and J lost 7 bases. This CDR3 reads CASSLVGSGRRNEQFF. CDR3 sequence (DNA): TGTGCCAGCAGCTTAGTGGGTAGCGGGAGGAGGAATGAGCAGTTCTTC.

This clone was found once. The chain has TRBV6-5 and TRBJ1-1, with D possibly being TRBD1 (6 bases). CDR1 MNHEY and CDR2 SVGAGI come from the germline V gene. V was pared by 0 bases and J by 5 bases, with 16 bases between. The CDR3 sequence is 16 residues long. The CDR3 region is CASSYSHRVKRTEAFF. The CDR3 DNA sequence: TGTGCCAGCAGTTACTCACACAGGGTAAAGAGAACTGAAGCTTTCTTT.

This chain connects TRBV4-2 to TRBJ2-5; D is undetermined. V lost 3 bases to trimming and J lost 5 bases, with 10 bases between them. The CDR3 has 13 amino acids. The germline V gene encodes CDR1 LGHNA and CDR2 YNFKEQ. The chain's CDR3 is CASSHPNRETQYF. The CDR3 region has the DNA TGTGCCAGCAGCCATCCAAATCGGGAGACCCAGTACTTC.

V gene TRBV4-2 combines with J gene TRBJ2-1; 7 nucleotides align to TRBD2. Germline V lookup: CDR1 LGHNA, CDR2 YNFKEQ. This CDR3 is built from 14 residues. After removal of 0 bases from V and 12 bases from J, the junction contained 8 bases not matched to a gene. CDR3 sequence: CASSQDLGRDRQFF. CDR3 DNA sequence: TGTGCCAGCAGCCAAGATTTGGGGAGGGATCGGCAGTTCTTC.